The next 28 T cell receptor beta chains were all read from a single sample in a study of blood T cell repertoires in COVID-19. TCRdb's table, derived via immunoSEQ multiplex PCR, lists solely in-frame clones and lacks some. The data show about 480,000 clones, approximately 89% seen once. The sequenced material came from peripheral blood. These receptors came from a man in his late teens or twenties with COVID-19, enrolled during active disease.

This clone was seen only once. The J gene is TRBJ1-5, the V gene TRBV2, with 9 bases matching TRBD1. This CDR3 is 15 amino acids long. V lost 2 bases to trimming and J lost 10 bases; unmatched junction nucleotides: 9. CDR1 and CDR2 from the germline V gene are SNHLY and FYNNEI. The CDR3 region is CASSEQKGQGNPQHF. The CDR3 region has the DNA TGTGCCAGCAGTGAACAAAAAGGACAGGGGAATCCCCAGCATTTT. Full variable domain (rest looked up from reference TRBV2 and TRBJ1-5): EPEVTQTPSHQVTQMGQEVILRCVPISNHLYFYWYRQILGQKVEFLVSFYNNEISEKSEIFDDQFSVERPDGSNFTLKIRSTKLEDSAMYFCASSEQKGQGNPQHFGDGTRLSIL.

This chain joins TRBV30 and TRBJ2-3; TRBD1 aligns across 9 bases. This CDR3 comprises 15 residues. Trimming cost V 3 bases and J 5 bases; bases outside gene matches: 9. CDR1 and CDR2 (germline): GTSNPN, SVGIG (reference sequence). The DNA for the CDR3 is TGTGCCTGGAGCCCGGGGACAGGGCAGAAAGATACGCAGTATTTT. It encodes CAWSPGTGQKDTQYF.

J is TRBJ2-7 and V is TRBV2; 9 nucleotides align to TRBD1. The V segment lost 6 bases and the J segment 2 bases; nucleotides outside the gene matches: 8. CDR3 size: 15 residues. CDR1 SNHLY and CDR2 FYNNEI come from the germline V gene. DNA of the CDR3: TGTGCCAGCAGCCTAGGGACAGGGAGTGCCTACGAGCAGTACTTC. It encodes CASSLGTGSAYEQYF.

This chain links TRBV7-6 with TRBJ2-5; 9 nucleotides match TRBD2. The CDR3 spans 17 residues. Per germline, CDR1 SGHVS and CDR2 FNYEAQ. Trimming at V came to 3 bases and at J to 5 bases, leaving 13 bases not matched to a gene. The CDR3 region is CASSFAITGLALETQYF. The CDR3 DNA sequence: TGTGCCAGCAGCTTCGCGATCACGGGACTAGCCTTGGAGACCCAGTACTTC. The full variable domain, completed using reference TRBV7-6 and TRBJ2-5, is GAGVSQSPRYKVTKRGQDVALRCDPISGHVSLYWYRQALGQGPEFLTYFNYEAQQDKSGLPNDRFSAERPEGSISTLTIQRTEQRDSAMYRCASSFAITGLALETQYFGPGTRLLVL.

This rearrangement joins TRBV30 to TRBJ2-7, with TRBD2 matching 11 bases. This CDR3 comprises 13 residues. Germline CDR1 and CDR2: GTSNPN and SVGIG (reference sequence). V was pared by 0 bases and J by 8 bases, with 3 bases of the junction left unmatched. The CDR3 DNA reads as TGTGCCTGGAGTGTCCTAGCGGGAGGTCAGCAGTACTTC. It encodes CAWSVLAGGQQYF.

V and J are TRBV27 and TRBJ1-6; 8 bases are a match to TRBD1. CDR1 is MNHEY, CDR2 SMNVEV, per germline (reference sequence). Trimming at V came to 8 bases and at J to 7 bases, leaving 10 bases not matched to a gene. This CDR3 is 15 amino acids long. This chain's CDR3 is CASGTDRGANSPLHF. The CDR3, as DNA: TGTGCCAGCGGCACCGACAGGGGAGCGAATTCACCCCTCCACTTT.

The CDR3, as DNA: TGTGCCAGCAGCCAAAGAACCCTCGGGACAGGGTCGGGCGAGCAGTACTTC. Protein: CASSQRTLGTGSGEQYF. The chain combines TRBV3-1 (or the pseudogene TRBV3-2) with TRBJ2-7, with 9 bases fitting TRBD1. The V segment lost 2 bases and the J segment 6 bases; nucleotides outside the gene matches: 14. Germline CDR1 and CDR2: LGHDT and YNNKEL (reference sequence). This CDR3 spans 17 amino acids.

This chain joins TRBV28 and TRBJ1-1; no reliable D call. The CDR3 is 19 residues long. The V and J ends lost 6 bases and 4 bases respectively, with 30 bases between them. Germline V gene lookup returns CDR1 MDHEN and CDR2 SYDVKM. DNA for the CDR3: TGTGCCAGCAGCCCGGTCGGTGTTGGGCACCTGGGTGTGACCACTGAAGCTTTCTTT. Translating it yields CASSPVGVGHLGVTTEAFF.

V usage is TRBV9 and J usage is TRBJ2-2; 7 nucleotides match TRBD2. This CDR3 has 16 amino acids. The V gene end was trimmed by 1 base and the J gene end by 4 bases; junction bases not matched to a gene: 7. Looked up from germline, CDR1 is SGDLS and CDR2 is YYNGEE. CDR3 DNA sequence: TGTGCCAGCAGCGTATCGGGGGAGGGCCTCACCGGGGAGCTGTTTTTT. Protein: CASSVSGEGLTGELFF.

The rearrangement joins TRBV24-1 to TRBJ2-5, with TRBD2 matching 12 bases. The CDR3 spans 16 residues. Germline V CDR1 and CDR2: KGHDR, SFDVKD. V lost 4 bases and J lost 7; bases outside the gene matches: 9. As DNA, the CDR3 is TGTGCCACCAGTGAACGGACTAGCGGGGTGGGAGGGACCCAGTACTTC. This codes for CATSERTSGVGGTQYF.

The rearrangement uses TRBV25-1 and TRBJ2-5, with D unresolved. The CDR3 is 13 amino acids. Looked up from germline, CDR1 is MGHDK and CDR2 is SYGVNS. V dropped 3 bases and J dropped 0 bases, with 5 bases sitting between them. CDR3 nucleotide sequence: TGTGCCAGCAGTGAGCGGCACCAAGAGACCCAGTACTTC. This gives the protein CASSERHQETQYF.

J is TRBJ1-4 and V is TRBV10-1, with TRBD1 matching over 10 bases. Germline trimming cut 4 bases from V and 7 bases from J; bases unmatched to any gene: 3. The CDR3 consists of 14 residues. Germline CDR1 reads WNHNN; CDR2 reads SYGVQD (reference sequence). The CDR3 DNA reads TGCGCCAGCAGTGCCGGGACAGGGGCTGAAAAACTGTTTTTT. This codes for CASSAGTGAEKLFF.

The chain links TRBV7-2 to TRBJ2-1; TRBD2 matches 9 bases. V dropped 2 bases and J dropped 4; count of bases not matched to a gene: 9. Germline V CDR1 and CDR2: SGHTA, FQGNSA. The CDR3 has 17 amino acids. The CDR3 DNA follows: TGTGCCAGCAGCTTAAATAGGCGGGGGGGTATGTACAATGAGCAGTTCTTC. Its translation is CASSLNRRGGMYNEQFF.

V and J are TRBV7-2 and TRBJ2-3; 7 positions match TRBD1. This CDR3 is built from 16 residues. Germline V gives CDR1 SGHTA, CDR2 FQGNSA. With V trimmed by 4 bases and J by 2 bases, 9 bases remained unmatched. In DNA, the CDR3 is TGTGCCAGCAGCTGGACCGGGACAGCAAACACAGATACGCAGTATTTT. This codes for CASSWTGTANTDTQYF.

The rearrangement links TRBV15 to TRBJ2-4; TRBD2 agrees at 9 bases. Germline V lookup: CDR1 LNHNV, CDR2 YYDKDF (reference sequence). The CDR3 extends over 13 amino acids. V lost 7 bases to trimming and J lost 7 bases; unmatched junction nucleotides: 5. CDR3 sequence: CATKSGRSNIQYF. The CDR3, as DNA: TGTGCCACCAAAAGCGGGAGGTCGAACATTCAGTACTTC.

The chain couples TRBV2 to TRBJ2-3, with D unclear. This CDR3 contains 14 residues. Trimming pared 7 bases from V and 4 bases from J, leaving 15 bases between. Per the germline V gene, CDR1 is SNHLY and CDR2 is FYNNEI. The CDR3 here is CASTLPGSADTQYF. The CDR3 coding sequence is TGTGCCAGCACGCTTCCGGGTTCAGCAGATACGCAGTATTTT.

A few counts support this clone. V gene TRBV19 combines with J gene TRBJ1-1, with D maybe TRBD1 (5 bases). Trimming removed 6 bases from V and 0 bases from J, with 11 bases in between. The germline gives CDR1 LNHDA, CDR2 SQIVND (reference sequence). This CDR3 is 14 amino acids long. In nucleotides, the CDR3 is TGTGCCAGTAGGACAGCTTCTATGAACACTGAAGCTTTCTTT. This sequence encodes CASRTASMNTEAFF.

The V call is TRBV24-1, the J call TRBJ2-5, with D perhaps TRBD1 (6 bases). The CDR3 length is 16 residues. Germline values: CDR1 KGHDR, CDR2 SFDVKD. The germline V and J ends were trimmed by 2 bases and 0 bases, with 12 bases remaining between them. CDR3 DNA sequence: TGTGCCACCAGTGATTCCACGGGACAAGACCAAGAGACCCAGTACTTC. Its translation is CATSDSTGQDQETQYF.

With respect to this clone: This CDR3 is also generated by other DNA sequences in the sample. The chain has TRBV24-1 and TRBJ2-1; 8 bases align to TRBD2. Germline lookup yields CDR1 KGHDR and CDR2 SFDVKD. This CDR3 region has 15 residues. Unmatched junction bases numbered 4, after V lost 4 bases and J lost 3 bases. The CDR3 is CATSDPGTSYNEQFF. In nucleotides, the CDR3 is TGTGCCACCAGTGACCCCGGGACTAGCTACAATGAGCAGTTCTTC.

This sequence joins TRBV11-2 and TRBJ2-7, with TRBD2 matching over 8 bases. Germline trimming cut 1 base from V and 1 base from J; bases unmatched to any gene: 3. Looked up from germline, CDR1 is SGHAT and CDR2 is FQNNGV. This CDR3 is 15 amino acids long. In nucleotides, the CDR3 is TGTGCCAGCAGCTTAGTCATAGCGGGATCCTACGAGCAGTACTTC. Protein product: CASSLVIAGSYEQYF.

This clone is a singleton in its sample. The V and J genes are TRBV19 and TRBJ2-1; 12 bases match TRBD1. V lost 3 bases, J lost 7 bases, and 4 bases stayed unmatched. CDR1 is LNHDA and CDR2 is SQIVND in the germline V gene (reference sequence). The CDR3 sequence is 15 residues long. DNA of the CDR3: TGTGCCAGTAGTATGGGGACAGGGGGCTTTAATGAGCAGTTCTTC. It translates to CASSMGTGGFNEQFF.

This clone was recorded only once. The chain recombines TRBV27 with TRBJ2-2; 8 bases line up with TRBD2. This CDR3 is 16 amino acids long. The V gene end was trimmed by 5 bases and the J gene end by 9 bases; junction bases not matched to a gene: 14. Germline-derived CDR1 and CDR2 are MNHEY and SMNVEV (reference sequence). Here the CDR3 reads CASSLTGTSGPRELFF. The CDR3 DNA reads as TGTGCCAGCAGTCTCACCGGGACTAGTGGACCGAGGGAGCTGTTTTTT.

V and J are TRBV2 and TRBJ2-3, with TRBD1 matching 7 bases. The junction had 11 bases not matched to a gene; V was cut back by 6 bases and J by 2 bases. Germline CDR1 and CDR2: SNHLY and FYNNEI. The CDR3 spans 16 residues. Here the CDR3 DNA reads TGTGCCAGCAGAGGTTCAGGGGGTCTACACACAGATACGCAGTATTTT. Its protein is CASRGSGGLHTDTQYF.

The chain uses TRBV6-5 and TRBJ2-1; possible D gene TRBD2, 5 bases. Between the trimmed V and J ends, which lost 5 bases and 2 bases, there was a span of 13 bases. The V gene's germline CDR1 is MNHEY and CDR2 SVGAGI. CDR3 length equals 15 residues. CDR3 bases: TGTGCCAGCAGTAATACCATGGGAGCCTACAATGAGCAGTTCTTC. Translated: CASSNTMGAYNEQFF.

This clone appeared once. The chain uses TRBV15 and TRBJ2-1; 11 bases align to TRBD2. There are 16 residues in the CDR3. The V gene's germline CDR1 is LNHNV and CDR2 YYDKDF (reference sequence). The V segment lost 2 bases and the J segment 8 bases; nucleotides outside the gene matches: 8. CDR3 DNA: TGTGCCACCAGCAGACTCCTAGCGGGGGGCATCGATGAGCAGTTCTTC. Amino acids: CATSRLLAGGIDEQFF. The complete variable domain, with remaining parts taken from reference TRBV15 and TRBJ2-1, reads DAMVIQNPRYQVTQFGKPVTLSCSQTLNHNVMYWYQQKSSQAPKLLFHYYDKDFNNEADTPDNFQSRRPNTSFCFLDIRSPGLGDTAMYLCATSRLLAGGIDEQFFGPGTRLTVL.

The chain employs TRBV5-1 and TRBJ2-1; 8 bases are a match to TRBD1. This CDR3 region has 16 residues. V shed 5 bases and J 8 bases; nucleotides not matched to a gene: 15. The germline V gene has CDR1 SGHRS and CDR2 YFSETQ. CDR3 sequence reads: CASREFGTGDQDEQFF. The DNA for the CDR3 is TGCGCCAGCAGAGAGTTCGGGACAGGAGACCAGGATGAGCAGTTCTTC.

This chain connects TRBV21-1 to TRBJ1-5. TRBV21-1 is designated a pseudogene. This CDR3 comprises 14 residues. The CDR3 bases are TGTGCCAGCAGCCGGGGAGTTAGCAATCAGCCCCAGCATTTT. Translation gives CASSRGVSNQPQHF.

J is TRBJ2-1 and V is TRBV2; unclear D gene. This CDR3 contains 14 residues. Germline V gene data show CDR1 as SNHLY and CDR2 as FYNNEI. The V end lost 6 bases, the J end lost 8 bases, and 17 bases lay between the germline ends. The CDR3 nucleotides are TGTGCCAGCAGCCGACATACAGTCAACGATGAGCAGTTCTTC. Translating gives CASSRHTVNDEQFF.